These T cell receptor beta chains were read from a single sample in a study of molecular identifiers for immune sequencing clone quantification. TCRdb called the PCR reads again in MiXCR, with one record for every CDR3 protein. In the table there are some 580,000 distinct CDR3 sequences, approximately 24% of which are singletons. The sample consisted of naive CD8+ T cells from blood, with Jurkat cell RNA spiked in. These receptors all come from a human donor in good health. Some libraries in this study had Jurkat cell RNA spiked in. The CDR3 runs from the conserved cysteine through the conserved F or W. A D gene is named only where the DNA matches it firmly. Rows give clone size only sometimes, using once, few, many, or a class for an expanded clone.

V gene	D gene	J gene	clone size	CDR3 DNA	CDR3 protein
TRBV19	.	TRBJ2-2	few	TGTGCCAGTAGTATTCTGGGAGGAACCGGGGAGCTGTTTTTT	CASSILGGTGELFF
TRBV7-9	.	TRBJ2-3	.	TGTGCCAGCAGCTTGGTGAGAGGGGGGACAGATACGCAGTATTTT	CASSLVRGGTDTQYF
TRBV7-9	.	TRBJ2-3	many	TGTGCCAGCAGCGGCCTAGATACGCAGTATTTT	CASSGLDTQYF
TRBV2	.	TRBJ2-5	many	TGTGCCAGCAGTGGCCGGGACTCCGAAGAGACCCAGTACTTC	CASSGRDSEETQYF
TRBV28	.	TRBJ2-5	many	TGTGCCAGCAGTTTACCATACCTCGGCCGGGGGTTGGAGACCCAGTACTTC	CASSLPYLGRGLETQYF
TRBV6-1	.	TRBJ2-7	.	TGTGCCAGCAGTGGAACCCCCTCCTACGAGCAGTACTTC	CASSGTPSYEQYF
TRBV7-9	TRBD1	TRBJ2-2	.	TGTGCCAGCAGCCGTACAGGGGACCTAACACCCGGGGAGCTGTTTTTT	CASSRTGDLTPGELFF
TRBV7-9	TRBD1	TRBJ2-3	many	TGTGCCAGCAGCCCAGACAGGGCGACGCAGTATTTT	CASSPDRATQYF
TRBV6-5	TRBD2	TRBJ2-3	many	TGTGCCAGCAGCCGAAAAACGACTAGCGGGGTTTCAGATACGCAGTATTTT	CASSRKTTSGVSDTQYF
TRBV9	TRBD1	TRBJ2-7	few	TGTGCCAGCAGCGGAAGACAGGGGGCGCGGTTCGACGAGCAGTACTTC	CASSGRQGARFDEQYF
TRBV30	.	TRBJ1-1	.	TGTGCCTGGAATACAGTGAACACTGAAGCTTTATTT	CAWNTVNTEALF
TRBV9	.	TRBJ1-1	few	TGTGCCAGCAGCGTAGGTCGTTCACACACTGAAGCTTTCTTT	CASSVGRSHTEAFF
TRBV5-5	.	TRBJ2-7	.	TGTGCCAGCAGCTTGATTCCAGCTGCGGACGAGCAGTACTTC	CASSLIPAADEQYF
TRBV7-9	.	TRBJ2-3	few	TGTGCCAGCAGCCCGCCTAGTCTCGGCACATCTACGCAGTATTTT	CASSPPSLGTSTQYF
TRBV7-8	TRBD1	TRBJ1-5	many	TGTGCCAGCAGCCCGAATGCCGTGACAGGGGACAATCAGCCCCAGCATTTT	CASSPNAVTGDNQPQHF
TRBV10-2	.	TRBJ2-7	.	TGCGCCAGCACGGTAAATGGCGAGCAGTACTTC	CASTVNGEQYF
TRBV4-3	TRBD1	TRBJ1-3	.	TGCGCCAGCAGCCCTGTGACAGGGGGGAGTGGAAACACCATATATTTT	CASSPVTGGSGNTIYF
TRBV7-9	.	TRBJ1-2	many	TGTGCCAGCAGCTTACCCCCCACAGCTAACTATGGCTACACCTTC	CASSLPPTANYGYTF
TRBV30	.	TRBJ1-1	.	TGTGCCTGGACCTCGCCGGGGGGTCCGTACACTGAAGCTTTCTTT	CAWTSPGGPYTEAFF
TRBV4-1	TRBD1	TRBJ2-5	many	TGCGCCAGCAGCCAACAGAAACAGGGGCCCATCATCCAAGAGACCCAGTACTTC	CASSQQKQGPIIQETQYF
TRBV4-1	.	TRBJ2-1	once	TGCGCCAGCAGCCAAGATCGGGTTAGCGAGGGCATCAATGAGCGGTTCTTC	CASSQDRVSEGINERFF
TRBV6-2/TRBV6-3	.	TRBJ1-1	few	TGTGCCAGCAGTTACGGCCGGGTGGCAGGGGTGAGCATGAACACTGAAGCTTTCTTT	CASSYGRVAGVSMNTEAFF
TRBV6-5	.	TRBJ1-1	few	TGTGCCAGCAGTTACTCGGGAACAGGGTACACTGAAGCTTTCTTT	CASSYSGTGYTEAFF
TRBV5-6	TRBD2	TRBJ2-1	many	TGTGCCAGCAGCTTCCAACCTAGCGGTTACAATGAGCAGTTCTTC	CASSFQPSGYNEQFF
TRBV12-3/TRBV12-4	TRBD1	TRBJ2-1	few	TGTGCCAGCAGTTTGTTGGACAGGGGTATAAATGAGCAGTTCTTC	CASSLLDRGINEQFF